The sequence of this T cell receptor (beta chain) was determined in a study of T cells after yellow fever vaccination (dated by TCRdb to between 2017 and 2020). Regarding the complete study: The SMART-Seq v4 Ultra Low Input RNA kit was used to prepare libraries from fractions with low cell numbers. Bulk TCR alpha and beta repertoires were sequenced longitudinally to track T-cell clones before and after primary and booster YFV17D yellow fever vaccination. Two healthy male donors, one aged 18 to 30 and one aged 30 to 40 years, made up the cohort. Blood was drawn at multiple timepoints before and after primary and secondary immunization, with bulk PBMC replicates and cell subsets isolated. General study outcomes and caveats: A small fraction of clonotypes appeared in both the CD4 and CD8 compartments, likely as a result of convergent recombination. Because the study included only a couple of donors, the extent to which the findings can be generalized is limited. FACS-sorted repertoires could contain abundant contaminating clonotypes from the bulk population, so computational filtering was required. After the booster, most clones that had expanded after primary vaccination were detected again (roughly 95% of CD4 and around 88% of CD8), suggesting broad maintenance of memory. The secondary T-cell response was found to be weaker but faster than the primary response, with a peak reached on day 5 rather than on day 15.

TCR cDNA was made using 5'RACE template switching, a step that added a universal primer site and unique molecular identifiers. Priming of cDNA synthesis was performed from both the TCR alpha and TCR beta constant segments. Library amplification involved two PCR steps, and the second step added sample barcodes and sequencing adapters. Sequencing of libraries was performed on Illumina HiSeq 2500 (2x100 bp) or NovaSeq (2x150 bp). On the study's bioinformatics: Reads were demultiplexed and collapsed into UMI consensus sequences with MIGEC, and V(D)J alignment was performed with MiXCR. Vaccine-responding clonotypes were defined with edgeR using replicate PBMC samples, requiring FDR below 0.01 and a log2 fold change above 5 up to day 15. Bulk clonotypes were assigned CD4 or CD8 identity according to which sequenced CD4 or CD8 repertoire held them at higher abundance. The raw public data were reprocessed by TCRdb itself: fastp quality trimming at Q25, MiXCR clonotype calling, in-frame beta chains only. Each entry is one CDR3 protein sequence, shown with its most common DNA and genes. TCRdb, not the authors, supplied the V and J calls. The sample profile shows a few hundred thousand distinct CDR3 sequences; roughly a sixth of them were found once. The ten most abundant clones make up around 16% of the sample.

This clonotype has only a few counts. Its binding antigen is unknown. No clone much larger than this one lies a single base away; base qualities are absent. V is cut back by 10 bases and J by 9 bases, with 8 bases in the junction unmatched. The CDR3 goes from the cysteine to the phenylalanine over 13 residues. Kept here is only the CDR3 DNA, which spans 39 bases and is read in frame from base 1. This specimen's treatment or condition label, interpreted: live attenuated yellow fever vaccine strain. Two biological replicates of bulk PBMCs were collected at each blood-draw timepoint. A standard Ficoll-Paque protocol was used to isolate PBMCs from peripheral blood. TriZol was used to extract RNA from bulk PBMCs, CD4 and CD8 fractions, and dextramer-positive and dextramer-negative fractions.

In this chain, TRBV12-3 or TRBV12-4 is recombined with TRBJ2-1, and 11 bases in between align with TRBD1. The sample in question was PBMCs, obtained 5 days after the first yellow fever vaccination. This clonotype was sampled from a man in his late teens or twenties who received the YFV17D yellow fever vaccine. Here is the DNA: TGTGCCACCCGGGACAGGGGGTCTGGTGAGCAGTTCTTC. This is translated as CATRDRGSGEQFF.